The clone carrying this TCR beta chain turned up a few times. Its antigen is not known. This entry is derived from a study of T-cell reconstitution after alpha-beta-depleted transplantation in children. CDR3 length equals 13 residues. V was cut by 1 base and J by 9 bases, with 10 bases left in between. Germline V gene lookup returns CDR1 SGHTA and CDR2 FQGTGA. Findings and caveats of the study: T-cell counts and diversity were attributed mostly to newly produced T cells one year after transplant. Some patients' high day-60 TCRbeta diversity was traced to surviving recipient T cells and thymic progenitors. By about two months after transplant, alpha-beta T cells reportedly arose from several hundred graft clones that had expanded.

The authors prepared the TCRbeta library with unique molecular identifiers. TCRdb called the PCR reads again in MiXCR, with one record for every CDR3 protein. The sample has some 600,000 distinct CDR3 sequences, about an eighth seen once; the top ten hold over 2%. The origin of this receptor is a male patient between 10 and 17 years old who had a stem cell transplant for acute myeloid leukemia, so the T cells may come from the graft donor. The rearrangement joins TRBV7-3 to TRBJ2-1; D unresolved. The specimen comprised PBMCs, mostly from graft donor cells, sampled 360 days after TCRalphabeta/CD19-depleted stem cell transplant. CDR3 amino acids: CASSLIWEGEQFF. In DNA form, the CDR3 reads TGTGCCAGCAGCTTAATTTGGGAAGGTGAGCAGTTCTTC.